These T cell receptor beta chains were read from a single sample in a study of shared clonotypes between healthy human individuals. Assay: immunoSEQ multiplex PCR; the TCRdb copy retains only in-frame clones and omits some. Found here are over a million clones, around 95% of them singletons; the top ten hold roughly 1.2%. The sample was naive CD4+ T cells sorted from blood. These receptors originate from a man under 40 in good health. The CDR3 runs from the conserved cysteine through the conserved F or W. Fields, in order: J gene, V gene, clone size, D gene, CDR3 protein, CDR3 DNA. The D gene is left open where the match is weak. For some rows the clone size is stated as once, few or many, or as a class when expanded; others skip it.

j_gene: TRBJ2-5; v_gene: TRBV7-3; abundance: NA; d_gene: TRBD1; CDR3aa: CASSLIGGYPARETQYF; CDR3nt: TGTGCCAGCAGCTTAATAGGGGGCTATCCAGCTCGAGAGACCCAGTACTTC
j_gene: TRBJ1-2; v_gene: TRBV29-1; abundance: NA; d_gene: NA; CDR3aa: CSVEKGPNYGYTF; CDR3nt: TGCAGCGTTGAAAAGGGCCCGAACTATGGCTACACCTTC
j_gene: TRBJ2-3; v_gene: TRBV5-1; abundance: NA; d_gene: NA; CDR3aa: CASSGELSVTQYF; CDR3nt: TGCGCCAGCAGCGGCGAACTTTCAGTTACGCAGTATTTT
j_gene: TRBJ2-1; v_gene: TRBV11-2; abundance: NA; d_gene: TRBD2; CDR3aa: CASSRTSGRAGEQFF; CDR3nt: TGTGCCAGCAGCCGGACTAGCGGGAGGGCAGGTGAGCAGTTCTTC
j_gene: TRBJ2-5; v_gene: TRBV6-5; abundance: NA; d_gene: TRBD2; CDR3aa: CASSRLAGEETQYF; CDR3nt: TGTGCCAGCAGTCGACTAGCGGGAGAAGAGACCCAGTACTTC
j_gene: TRBJ2-4; v_gene: TRBV18; abundance: NA; d_gene: TRBD1; CDR3aa: CASSRDRGLDIQYF; CDR3nt: TGTGCCAGCTCGCGGGACAGGGGGCTGGACATTCAGTACTTC
j_gene: TRBJ2-2; v_gene: TRBV7-2; abundance: NA; d_gene: NA; CDR3aa: CASSSYRATGELFF; CDR3nt: TGTGCCAGCAGCTCCTACAGGGCCACCGGGGAGCTGTTTTTT
j_gene: TRBJ1-1; v_gene: TRBV20-1; abundance: NA; d_gene: NA; CDR3aa: CSRDATEKAFF; CDR3nt: TGCAGTCGAGATGCGACGGAAAAAGCTTTCTTT
j_gene: TRBJ1-3; v_gene: TRBV18; abundance: NA; d_gene: TRBD1; CDR3aa: CASSPQPGQYSGNTIYF; CDR3nt: TGTGCCAGCTCACCGCAACCGGGACAGTACTCTGGAAACACCATATATTTT
j_gene: TRBJ1-5; v_gene: TRBV19; abundance: NA; d_gene: NA; CDR3aa: CASNPWGRGNQPQHF; CDR3nt: TGTGCCAGTAACCCGTGGGGCAGGGGAAATCAGCCCCAGCATTTT
j_gene: TRBJ2-5; v_gene: TRBV7-9; abundance: NA; d_gene: TRBD2; CDR3aa: CASSFLAGGPQETQYF; CDR3nt: TGTGCCAGCAGCTTCCTAGCGGGAGGGCCGCAAGAGACCCAGTACTTC
j_gene: TRBJ2-2; v_gene: TRBV19; abundance: NA; d_gene: NA; CDR3aa: CASSISHTGELFF; CDR3nt: TGTGCCAGTAGTATTTCCCACACCGGGGAGCTGTTTTTT
j_gene: TRBJ2-7; v_gene: TRBV11-2; abundance: NA; d_gene: TRBD2; CDR3aa: CASSWKAGDRDEQYF; CDR3nt: TGTGCCAGCAGCTGGAAAGCGGGAGATCGGGACGAGCAGTACTTC
j_gene: TRBJ2-5; v_gene: TRBV7-6; abundance: NA; d_gene: NA; CDR3aa: CASSLGGRGGQETQYF; CDR3nt: TGTGCCAGCAGCTTAGGCGGGAGAGGGGGCCAAGAGACCCAGTACTTC
j_gene: TRBJ2-7; v_gene: TRBV6-6; abundance: NA; d_gene: NA; CDR3aa: CASSSVILSEQYF; CDR3nt: TGTGCCAGCAGCTCTGTAATTCTAAGCGAGCAGTACTTC
j_gene: TRBJ2-7; v_gene: TRBV7-2; abundance: NA; d_gene: NA; CDR3aa: CASSIVRQTYEQYF; CDR3nt: TGTGCCAGCAGCATAGTACGGCAGACCTACGAGCAGTACTTC
j_gene: TRBJ2-1; v_gene: TRBV7-9; abundance: NA; d_gene: TRBD2; CDR3aa: CASSSGLAGVGWYNEQFF; CDR3nt: TGTGCCAGCAGCTCGGGGCTAGCGGGAGTCGGTTGGTACAATGAGCAGTTCTTC
j_gene: TRBJ2-5; v_gene: TRBV4-1; abundance: once; d_gene: TRBD2; CDR3aa: CASSQFAGVETQYF; CDR3nt: TGCGCCAGCAGCCAATTCGCGGGAGTTGAGACCCAGTACTTC
j_gene: TRBJ2-6; v_gene: TRBV9; abundance: NA; d_gene: NA; CDR3aa: CASSVGTAGGANVLTF; CDR3nt: TGTGCCAGCAGCGTAGGGACAGCTGGCGGGGCCAACGTCCTGACTTTC
j_gene: TRBJ1-2; v_gene: TRBV28; abundance: NA; d_gene: TRBD1; CDR3aa: CASRTGQGAHYGYTF; CDR3nt: TGTGCCAGCAGAACGGGACAGGGGGCGCACTATGGCTACACCTTC
j_gene: TRBJ2-3; v_gene: TRBV5-1; abundance: NA; d_gene: TRBD2; CDR3aa: CASSLIAGGSTDTQYF; CDR3nt: TGCGCCAGCAGCTTAATAGCGGGAGGATCAACAGATACGCAGTATTTT
j_gene: TRBJ2-1; v_gene: TRBV21-1; abundance: NA; d_gene: NA; CDR3aa: CASSRGPAAGNVVDEQFF; CDR3nt: TGTGCCAGCAGCAGGGGGCCGGCAGCGGGAAACGTGGTAGATGAGCAGTTCTTC
j_gene: TRBJ2-1; v_gene: TRBV4-2; abundance: NA; d_gene: NA; CDR3aa: CASSQIGTSPGEQFF; CDR3nt: TGTGCCAGCAGCCAAATTGGGACATCACCCGGTGAGCAGTTCTTC
j_gene: TRBJ1-1; v_gene: TRBV19; abundance: once; d_gene: NA; CDR3aa: CASSPRGGGAFF; CDR3nt: TGTGCCAGTAGTCCAAGGGGCGGGGGAGCTTTCTTT
j_gene: TRBJ2-1; v_gene: TRBV27; abundance: NA; d_gene: TRBD2; CDR3aa: CASRKGQTSGAGDEQFF; CDR3nt: TGTGCCAGCAGGAAGGGACAAACTAGCGGAGCAGGGGATGAGCAGTTCTTC
j_gene: TRBJ2-7; v_gene: TRBV5-4; abundance: once; d_gene: NA; CDR3aa: CASSSRGQGNIGEQYF; CDR3nt: TGTGCCAGCAGCTCCCGGGGGCAGGGGAACATCGGCGAGCAGTACTTC
j_gene: TRBJ1-1; v_gene: TRBV11-2; abundance: NA; d_gene: NA; CDR3aa: CASSSNRALNTEAFF; CDR3nt: TGTGCCAGCAGCTCAAACAGGGCTTTGAACACTGAAGCTTTCTTT
j_gene: TRBJ2-7; v_gene: TRBV5-1; abundance: NA; d_gene: NA; CDR3aa: CASSLMEGPHSEQYF; CDR3nt: TGCGCCAGCAGCTTAATGGAGGGCCCGCATAGCGAGCAGTACTTC
j_gene: TRBJ2-1; v_gene: TRBV30; abundance: NA; d_gene: TRBD2; CDR3aa: CAWSVQGLAGVNEQFF; CDR3nt: TGTGCCTGGAGTGTACAGGGACTAGCGGGAGTCAATGAGCAGTTCTTC
j_gene: TRBJ2-3; v_gene: TRBV18; abundance: few; d_gene: TRBD2; CDR3aa: CASSPPLAGKGTPQYF; CDR3nt: TGTGCCAGCTCACCACCGCTAGCGGGAAAGGGTACGCCGCAGTATTTT
j_gene: TRBJ2-6; v_gene: TRBV28; abundance: NA; d_gene: NA; CDR3aa: CASSLPRGAGANVLTF; CDR3nt: TGTGCCAGCAGTTTACCGAGGGGGGCTGGGGCCAACGTCCTGACTTTC
j_gene: TRBJ2-3; v_gene: TRBV6-6; abundance: NA; d_gene: NA; CDR3aa: CASSYALRSDTQYF; CDR3nt: TGTGCCAGCAGTTACGCCCTCCGTTCAGATACGCAGTATTTT
j_gene: TRBJ2-7; v_gene: TRBV5-6; abundance: NA; d_gene: TRBD1; CDR3aa: CASSLAGQGESYEQYF; CDR3nt: TGTGCCAGCAGCTTGGCGGGACAGGGTGAATCCTACGAGCAGTACTTC
j_gene: TRBJ1-4; v_gene: TRBV5-1; abundance: NA; d_gene: TRBD1; CDR3aa: CASSDLPDREELFF; CDR3nt: TGCGCCAGCAGCGACCTTCCGGACAGGGAGGAACTGTTTTTT
j_gene: TRBJ1-2; v_gene: TRBV7-2; abundance: NA; d_gene: NA; CDR3aa: CASSVGGYGYTF; CDR3nt: TGTGCCAGCAGCGTCGGGGGCTATGGCTACACCTTC
j_gene: TRBJ2-5; v_gene: TRBV9; abundance: NA; d_gene: NA; CDR3aa: CASSVVGGPVQYF; CDR3nt: TGTGCCAGCAGCGTAGTTGGCGGACCCGTCCAGTACTTC
j_gene: TRBJ1-5; v_gene: TRBV6-5; abundance: NA; d_gene: NA; CDR3aa: CASSLGHNSNQPQHF; CDR3nt: TGTGCCAGCAGTTTGGGACACAATAGCAATCAGCCCCAGCATTTT
j_gene: TRBJ1-4; v_gene: TRBV6-1; abundance: NA; d_gene: NA; CDR3aa: CASSGQATNEKLFF; CDR3nt: TGTGCCAGCAGTGGGCAGGCAACTAATGAAAAACTGTTTTTT
j_gene: TRBJ2-7; v_gene: TRBV29-1; abundance: NA; d_gene: TRBD1; CDR3aa: CSVGSGQANYEQYF; CDR3nt: TGCAGCGTTGGGTCTGGACAGGCCAACTACGAGCAGTACTTC
j_gene: TRBJ2-1; v_gene: TRBV5-1; abundance: NA; d_gene: TRBD1; CDR3aa: CASSHVAGTGYNEQFF; CDR3nt: TGCGCCAGCAGTCATGTTGCCGGGACAGGCTACAATGAGCAGTTCTTC
j_gene: TRBJ1-5; v_gene: TRBV7-2; abundance: NA; d_gene: NA; CDR3aa: CASSLAGGSNQPQHF; CDR3nt: TGTGCCAGCAGCTTAGCAGGCGGCAGTAATCAGCCCCAGCATTTT
j_gene: TRBJ2-1; v_gene: TRBV5-4; abundance: NA; d_gene: NA; CDR3aa: CASKKRAERSYNEQFF; CDR3nt: TGTGCCAGCAAAAAACGAGCGGAGCGCTCCTACAATGAGCAGTTCTTC
j_gene: TRBJ2-7; v_gene: TRBV28; abundance: once; d_gene: NA; CDR3aa: CASSLAGSSYEQYF; CDR3nt: TGTGCCAGCAGTTTAGCGGGGAGCTCCTACGAGCAGTACTTC
j_gene: TRBJ2-7; v_gene: TRBV28; abundance: NA; d_gene: NA; CDR3aa: CASSIDREAYEQYF; CDR3nt: TGTGCCAGCAGTATTGACAGGGAGGCCTACGAGCAGTACTTC
j_gene: TRBJ2-7; v_gene: TRBV27; abundance: once; d_gene: NA; CDR3aa: CASSYTGIGYEQYF; CDR3nt: TGTGCCAGCAGTTACACAGGGATAGGCTACGAGCAGTACTTC